The 14 T cell receptor beta chains reported below all come from one sample, sequenced in a study of blood T cell repertoires in COVID-19. Sequencing used immunoSEQ multiplex PCR; TCRdb keeps in-frame clones, though not all of them. In the table there are about 59,000 clones, 80% of which are singletons. Sequencing used peripheral blood. These receptors were obtained from a man aged 55 to 70 with acute or convalescent COVID-19.

V is TRBV15 and J is TRBJ2-6, with D perhaps TRBD2 (5 bases). CDR1 LNHNV and CDR2 YYDKDF come from the germline V gene (reference sequence). The CDR3 runs 17 residues. The V and J ends lost 5 bases and 7 bases respectively, with 21 bases between them. CDR3 sequence (DNA): TGTGCCACCAGCTCTTATAGTGGGGAGAATTCCGCCAACGTCCTGACTTTC. It translates to CATSSYSGENSANVLTF.

This clone was counted between two and nine times. The chain is built from TRBV19 and TRBJ2-3, with 11 positions matching TRBD1. CDR1 LNHDA and CDR2 SQIVND come from the germline V gene (reference sequence). The ends lost 5 bases at V and 2 bases at J; junction bases unmatched: 3. The CDR3 length is 15 residues. The CDR3 region has the DNA TGTGCCAGTAGTCTAGGACAGGGGGCCACAGATACGCAGTATTTT. Protein: CASSLGQGATDTQYF.

This chain connects TRBV11-1 to TRBJ2-5; TRBD2 is a possible D gene (6 bases). The CDR3 runs 13 residues. V was trimmed by 5 bases and J by 9 bases, leaving 16 bases between them. Germline V gene lookup returns CDR1 SGHAT and CDR2 FQDESV (reference sequence). Here the CDR3 reads CASSRTRGGAQYF. The CDR3 coding sequence is TGTGCCAGCAGCCGGACCCGAGGAGGGGCCCAGTACTTC.

This chain connects TRBV7-9 to TRBJ2-5, with D possibly matching TRBD1 (6 bases). The V end was cut by 0 bases, the J end by 2 bases, with 7 bases between. The CDR3 loop spans 14 amino acids. Germline loops: CDR1 SEHNR, CDR2 FQNEAQ (reference sequence). The CDR3 here is CASSLADSQETQYF. DNA for the CDR3: TGTGCCAGCAGCTTAGCGGACAGTCAAGAGACCCAGTACTTC. Combining the CDR3 with reference TRBV7-9 and TRBJ2-5 gives the whole variable domain DTGVSQNPRHKITKRGQNVTFRCDPISEHNRLYWYRQTLGQGPEFLTYFQNEAQLEKSRLLSDRFSAERPKGSFSTLEIQRTEQGDSAMYLCASSLADSQETQYFGPGTRLLVL.

The chain has TRBV2 and TRBJ1-3; tentative D call: TRBD1 (6 bases). The V end lost 8 bases, the J end lost 6 bases, and 17 bases lay between the germline ends. Germline V gives CDR1 SNHLY, CDR2 FYNNEI. The CDR3 runs to 14 residues. The CDR3 is CASGRGGQLNTIYF. In DNA, the CDR3 is TGTGCCAGCGGCCGCGGGGGGCAATTAAACACCATATATTTT.

This clone counts as medium-sized. The V gene is TRBV18, the J gene TRBJ1-1; no reliable D call. V lost 6 bases and J lost 2, with 10 bases in between. The CDR3 extends over 13 amino acids. Germline CDR1 reads KGHSH; CDR2 reads LQKENI. CDR3 in amino acids: CASSTSGNTEAFF. Written as DNA, the CDR3 is TGTGCCAGCTCCACGTCGGGTAACACTGAAGCTTTCTTT.

DNA for the CDR3: TGTGCCAGCAGCCAAGTCATTGGCAGGGGATCCTACGAGCAGTACTTC. As protein: CASSQVIGRGSYEQYF. This chain links TRBV3-1 (or the pseudogene TRBV3-2) with TRBJ2-7; the D gene is possibly TRBD1 (6 bases). CDR1 is LGHDT and CDR2 is YNNKEL in the germline V gene (reference sequence). The CDR3 consists of 16 residues. Trimming left V 1 base short and J 1 base short, with 14 bases between.

This clone has a handful of counts. The DNA for the CDR3 is TGTGCCAGCAGCTTAAGAGAACCAGGGGGCAGCTCTGGAAACACCATATATTTT. It specifies CASSLREPGGSSGNTIYF. The J gene is TRBJ1-3, the V gene TRBV7-8; 8 bases line up with TRBD1. The CDR3 sequence is 18 residues long. Trimming at V came to 2 bases and at J to 0 bases, leaving 9 bases not matched to a gene. Germline V gene lookup returns CDR1 SGHVS and CDR2 FQNEAQ. The full variable domain, its missing parts supplied by reference TRBV7-8 and TRBJ1-3, is GAGVSQSPRYKVAKRGQDVALRCDPISGHVSLFWYQQALGQGPEFLTYFQNEAQLDKSGLPSDRFFAERPEGSVSTLKIQRTQQEDSAVYLCASSLREPGGSSGNTIYFGEGSWLTVV.

This clone has a handful of counts. The V and J genes are TRBV4-2 and TRBJ1-2, with TRBD1 identical over 7 bases. CDR3 length equals 15 residues. The J segment lost 4 bases and the V segment lost 3 bases, leaving 8 bases of the junction unmatched. From germline, CDR1 is LGHNA and CDR2 YNFKEQ. Written as DNA, the CDR3 is TGTGCCAGCAGCCAGGCCACAGGGGATAGCTATGGCTACACCTTC. As protein: CASSQATGDSYGYTF.

The rearrangement joins TRBV7-9 to TRBJ1-1; possible D gene TRBD1, 5 bases. This CDR3 is built from 14 residues. Trimming took off 5 bases at V and 3 bases at J, with 13 bases between the two ends. From germline, CDR1 is SEHNR and CDR2 FQNEAQ (reference sequence). In DNA form, the CDR3 reads TGTGCCAGCAGCCAAACGGCAGGGCACACTGAAGCTTTCTTT. Residues: CASSQTAGHTEAFF.

V usage is TRBV7-2 and J usage is TRBJ2-3, with TRBD2 matching 9 bases. Germline CDR1 SGHTA, CDR2 FQGNSA. CDR3 length: 17 residues. V was pared by 1 base and J by 5 bases, with 10 bases of the junction left unmatched. CDR3 residues: CASSLELAGTRGDTQYF. As DNA, the CDR3 is TGTGCCAGCAGCTTAGAGCTAGCGGGGACCCGCGGAGATACGCAGTATTTT. Drawing the rest from reference TRBV7-2 and TRBJ2-3, the complete variable domain is GAGVSQSPSNKVTEKGKDVELRCDPISGHTALYWYRQSLGQGLEFLIYFQGNSAPDKSGLPSDRFSAERTGGSVSTLTIQRTQQEDSAVYLCASSLELAGTRGDTQYFGPGTRLTVL.

The chain uses TRBV12-3 or TRBV12-4 and TRBJ2-7; a possible D gene is TRBD2 (5 bases). Trimming shortened V by 6 bases and J by 3 bases, and 12 bases separated the two germline ends. This CDR3 is built from 13 residues. DNA for the CDR3: TGTGCCAGCAGGACTACCTCAAACTACGAGCAGTACTTC. Translating gives CASRTTSNYEQYF.

The chain has TRBV5-1 and TRBJ2-3, with 12 nucleotides matching TRBD2. Trimming removed 3 bases from V and 1 base from J; junction bases left unmatched: 6. This CDR3 is built from 17 residues. Germline CDR1 and CDR2: SGHRS and YFSETQ. Written as DNA, the CDR3 is TGCGCCAGCAGCTCGCTAGCGGGGGGGCCGGGCACAGATACGCAGTATTTT. Protein product: CASSSLAGGPGTDTQYF.

The sample holds one count of this clone. The rearrangement uses TRBV5-6 and TRBJ2-5, with 13 nucleotides matching TRBD2. The CDR3 loop spans 18 amino acids. Germline CDR1 is SGHDT and CDR2 is YYEEEE. After removal of 0 bases from V and 5 bases from J, the junction contained 10 bases not matched to a gene. As DNA, the CDR3 is TGTGCCAGCAGCTTGGAGGCACTAGCGGGGGGGACTGGGGAGACCCAGTACTTC. It translates to CASSLEALAGGTGETQYF.